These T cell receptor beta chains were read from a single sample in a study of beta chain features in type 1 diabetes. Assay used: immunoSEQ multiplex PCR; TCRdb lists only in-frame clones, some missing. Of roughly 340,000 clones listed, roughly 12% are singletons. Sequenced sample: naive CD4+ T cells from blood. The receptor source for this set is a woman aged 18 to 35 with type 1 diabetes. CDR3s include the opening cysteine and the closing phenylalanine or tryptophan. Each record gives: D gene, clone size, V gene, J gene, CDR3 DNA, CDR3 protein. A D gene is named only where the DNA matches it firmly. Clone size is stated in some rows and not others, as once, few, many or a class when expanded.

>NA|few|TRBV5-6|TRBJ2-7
TGTGCCAGCAGCTTGGAGTCAGCCAGGAACGAGCAGTACTTC
CASSLESARNEQYF
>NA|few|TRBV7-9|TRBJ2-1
TGTGCCAGCAGACCCTTGCCCAGGAGGCTCAATCATTCTAATGAGCAGTTCTTC
CASRPLPRRLNHSNEQFF
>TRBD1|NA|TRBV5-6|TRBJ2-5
TGTGCCAGCAGCTGGACAGGATCCCAAGAGACCCAGTACTTC
CASSWTGSQETQYF
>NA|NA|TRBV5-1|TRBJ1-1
TGCGCCAGCAGCTTGGCCAGGGGGAACACTGAAGCTTTCTTT
CASSLARGNTEAFF
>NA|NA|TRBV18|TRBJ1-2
TGTGCCAGCTCACCTATAGACAGGAACTATGGCTACACCTTC
CASSPIDRNYGYTF
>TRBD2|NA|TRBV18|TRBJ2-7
TGTGCCAGCTCACCACAGAGAACTAGCGGGAAGGGCGAGCAGTACTTC
CASSPQRTSGKGEQYF
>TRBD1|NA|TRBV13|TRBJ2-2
TGTGCCAGCAGCTCTCAGGGGGCGCGGACCGGGGAGCTGTTTTTT
CASSSQGARTGELFF
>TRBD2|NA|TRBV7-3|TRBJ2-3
TGTGCCAGCAGCTTATTACTAGCGGACACAGATACGCAGTATTTT
CASSLLLADTDTQYF
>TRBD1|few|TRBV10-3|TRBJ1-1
TGTGCCATCAAGGACAGGGACACTGAAGCTTTCTTT
CAIKDRDTEAFF
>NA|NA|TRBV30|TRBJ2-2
TGTGCCTGGACAACTACGAACACCGGGGAGCTGTTTTTT
CAWTTTNTGELFF
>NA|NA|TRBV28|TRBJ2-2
TGTGCCAGCAGCTCCTCGGGCGGGGAGCTGTTTTTT
CASSSSGGELFF
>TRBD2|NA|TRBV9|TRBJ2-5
TGTGCCAGCAGCCCAGGAAGGCGGCAGGGAGGGGAGACCCAGTACTTC
CASSPGRRQGGETQYF
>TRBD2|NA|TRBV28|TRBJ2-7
TGTGCCAGCAGTTTATGGAAGAGGGGACTAGCGGACTACGAGCAGTACTTC
CASSLWKRGLADYEQYF
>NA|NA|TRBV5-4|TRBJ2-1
TGTGCCAGCAGATCCCTAGACAATGAGCAGTTCTTC
CASRSLDNEQFF